The T cell receptor (beta chain) under discussion was sequenced for a study of T cell repertoires in cytomegalovirus infection. Across the study: Public TCR beta signature analysis indicated the presence of both CMV infection and matching HLA type. General observations from the study: Summed frequency of shared TCR beta families picked out CMV carriers who also had the relevant HLA. The ex vivo response was dominated by HLA-C-restricted CMV-specific TCR beta clonotypes.

TCRdb analysed the reads with MiXCR anew, one entry per CDR3 protein. Here the sample spans 370,000 or so distinct CDR3 sequences, roughly a third being singletons. Trimming took 9 bases from V and 0 from J; bases not matched to a gene: 9. This CDR3 contains 16 residues. Germline V gene data show CDR1 as LNHDA and CDR2 as SQIVND (reference sequence). This clonotype was counted between two and nine times. Antigen: not known. The sequence derives from a human donor in good health (CMV status not recorded). Some clones in this sample may be carry-over from other donors' samples. Source: cultured PBMCs, taken from culture after CMV antigen stimulation. This chain joins TRBV19 and TRBJ1-3; 9 bases align to TRBD1. The CDR3, as DNA: TGTGCCAGCACAAGACAGGGGGTTAACTCTGGAAACACCATATATTTT. Translating gives CASTRQGVNSGNTIYF.